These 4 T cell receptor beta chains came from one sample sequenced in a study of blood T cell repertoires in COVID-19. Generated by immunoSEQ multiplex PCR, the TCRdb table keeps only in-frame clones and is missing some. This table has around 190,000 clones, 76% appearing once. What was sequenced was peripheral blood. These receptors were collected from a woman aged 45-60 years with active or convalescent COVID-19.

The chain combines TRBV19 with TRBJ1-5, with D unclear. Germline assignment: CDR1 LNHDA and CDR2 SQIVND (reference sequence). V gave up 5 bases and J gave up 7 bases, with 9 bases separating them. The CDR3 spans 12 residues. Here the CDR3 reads CASSPPTQPQHF. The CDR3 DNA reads TGTGCCAGTAGTCCCCCAACACAGCCCCAGCATTTT.

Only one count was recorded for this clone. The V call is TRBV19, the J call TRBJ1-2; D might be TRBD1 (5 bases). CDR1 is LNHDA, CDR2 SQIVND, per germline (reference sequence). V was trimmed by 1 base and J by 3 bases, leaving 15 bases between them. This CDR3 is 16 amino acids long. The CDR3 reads CASSIGGRDRHYGYTF. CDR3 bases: TGTGCCAGTAGTATAGGAGGCAGGGATCGTCACTATGGCTACACCTTC.

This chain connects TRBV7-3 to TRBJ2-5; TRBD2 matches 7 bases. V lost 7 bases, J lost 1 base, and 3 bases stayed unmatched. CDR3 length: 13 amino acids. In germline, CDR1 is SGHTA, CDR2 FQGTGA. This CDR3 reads CASIWGGQETQYF. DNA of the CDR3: TGTGCCAGCATCTGGGGGGGCCAAGAGACCCAGTACTTC.

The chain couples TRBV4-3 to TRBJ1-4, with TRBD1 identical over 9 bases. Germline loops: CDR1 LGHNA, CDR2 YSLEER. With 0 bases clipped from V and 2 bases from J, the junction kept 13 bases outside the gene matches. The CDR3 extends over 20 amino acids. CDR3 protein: CASSQDPVGQGRLTNEKLFF. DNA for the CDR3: TGCGCCAGCAGCCAAGACCCCGTAGGACAGGGGAGATTGACTAATGAAAAACTGTTTTTT.